The entry below gives a single TCR beta chain sequence along with its context. What it recognizes is unknown. Germline CDR1 reads SGHNT; CDR2 reads YYREEE (reference sequence). CDR3 size: 13 residues. V trimming: 6 bases; J trimming: 2 bases; junction bases outside the gene matches: 5. The data are from a study of Ad26.COV2.S vaccination and SARS-CoV-2 variants. Across the whole study: Doses of Ad26.COV2.S were injected into muscle once or twice, 56 days apart.

Treatment reported: around 19 received Ad26.COV2.S at low or high dose, single or two shots; about 5 received placebo; per-sample allocation not given. All samples were drawn on day 63, counting from the first vaccine or placebo injection. Study-level points and caveats: Once vaccination had occurred, spike-specific CD8+ and CD4+ T cell responses reportedly showed substantial breadth. Assessments of TCR breadth and depth may have underestimated the total T cell responses. The placebo group had lower spike-specific TCR breadth than the vaccine recipients did.

Profiled with immunoSEQ multiplex PCR; TCRdb holds only in-frame clones, not every one. The table has about 400,000 clones, around nine tenths seen once. The chain recombines TRBV5-4 with TRBJ2-7; 7 nucleotides align to TRBD1. The sample was peripheral blood, taken in a trial of Ad26.COV2.S vaccine versus placebo. This sequence originates from a person between 18 and 60 years old who received the Ad26.COV2.S COVID-19 vaccine or a placebo. The CDR3 coding sequence is TGTGCCAGCAACATACAGGGGACCTACGAGCAGTACTTC. Its translation: CASNIQGTYEQYF.